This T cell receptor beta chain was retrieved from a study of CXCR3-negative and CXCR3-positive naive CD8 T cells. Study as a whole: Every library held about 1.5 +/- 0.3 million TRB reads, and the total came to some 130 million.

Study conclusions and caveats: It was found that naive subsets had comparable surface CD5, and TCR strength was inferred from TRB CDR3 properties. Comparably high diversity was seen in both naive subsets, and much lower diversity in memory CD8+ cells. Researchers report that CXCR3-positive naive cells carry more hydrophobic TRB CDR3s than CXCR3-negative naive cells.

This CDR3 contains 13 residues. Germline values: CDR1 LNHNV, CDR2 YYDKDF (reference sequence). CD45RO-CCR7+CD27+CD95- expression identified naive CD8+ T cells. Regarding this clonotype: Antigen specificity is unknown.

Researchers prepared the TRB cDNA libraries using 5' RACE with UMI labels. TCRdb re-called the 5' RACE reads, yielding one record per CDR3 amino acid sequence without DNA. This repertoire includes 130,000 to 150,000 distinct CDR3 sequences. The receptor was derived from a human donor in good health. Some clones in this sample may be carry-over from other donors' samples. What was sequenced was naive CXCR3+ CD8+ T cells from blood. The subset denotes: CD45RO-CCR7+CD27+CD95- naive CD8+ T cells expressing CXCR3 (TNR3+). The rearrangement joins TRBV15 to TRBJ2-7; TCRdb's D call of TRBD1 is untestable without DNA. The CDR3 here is CATSKQGDYEQYF.